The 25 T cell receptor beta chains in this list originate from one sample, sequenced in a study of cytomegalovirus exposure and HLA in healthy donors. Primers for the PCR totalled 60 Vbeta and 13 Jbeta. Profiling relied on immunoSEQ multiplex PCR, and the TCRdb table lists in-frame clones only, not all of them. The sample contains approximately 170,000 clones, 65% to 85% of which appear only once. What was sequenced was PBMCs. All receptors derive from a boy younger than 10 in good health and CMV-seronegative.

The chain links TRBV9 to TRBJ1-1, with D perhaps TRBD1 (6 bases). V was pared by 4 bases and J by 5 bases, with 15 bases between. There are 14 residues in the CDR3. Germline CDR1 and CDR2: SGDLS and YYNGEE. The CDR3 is CASSSNQGRTEAFF. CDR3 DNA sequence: TGTGCCAGCAGCAGCAACCAGGGGCGGACTGAAGCTTTCTTT.

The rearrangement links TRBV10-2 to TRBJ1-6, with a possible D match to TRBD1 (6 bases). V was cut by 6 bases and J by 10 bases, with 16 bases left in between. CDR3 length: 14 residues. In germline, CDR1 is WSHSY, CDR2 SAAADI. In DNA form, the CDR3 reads TGCGCCAGCAGCCTGGGGCGGGGGGCCTCACCCCTCCACTTT. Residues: CASSLGRGASPLHF.

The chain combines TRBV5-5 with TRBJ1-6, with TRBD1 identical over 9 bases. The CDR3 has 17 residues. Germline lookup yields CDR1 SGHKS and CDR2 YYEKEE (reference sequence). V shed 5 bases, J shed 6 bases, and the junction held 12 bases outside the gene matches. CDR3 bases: TGTGCCAGCAGACTCTGGCTTGGACAGGGGATTAATTCACCCCTCCACTTT. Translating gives CASRLWLGQGINSPLHF.

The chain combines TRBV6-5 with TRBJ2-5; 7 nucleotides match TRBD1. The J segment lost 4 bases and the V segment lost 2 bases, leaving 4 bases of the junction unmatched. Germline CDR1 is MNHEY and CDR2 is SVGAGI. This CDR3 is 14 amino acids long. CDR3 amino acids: CASSYRTGVETQYF. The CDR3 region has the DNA TGTGCCAGCAGTTACCGCACAGGGGTAGAGACCCAGTACTTC.

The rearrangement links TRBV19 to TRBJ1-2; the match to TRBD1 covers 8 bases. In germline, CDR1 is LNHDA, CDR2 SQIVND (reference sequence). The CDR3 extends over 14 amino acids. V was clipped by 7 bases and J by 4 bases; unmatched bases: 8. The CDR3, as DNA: TGTGCCAGTACCGGGACAGGTACCTTCTATGGCTACACCTTC. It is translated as CASTGTGTFYGYTF. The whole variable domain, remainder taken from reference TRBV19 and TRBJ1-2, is DGGITQSPKYLFRKEGQNVTLSCEQNLNHDAMYWYRQDPGQGLRLIYYSQIVNDFQKGDIAEGYSVSREKKESFPLTVTSAQKNPTAFYLCASTGTGTFYGYTFGSGTRLTVV.

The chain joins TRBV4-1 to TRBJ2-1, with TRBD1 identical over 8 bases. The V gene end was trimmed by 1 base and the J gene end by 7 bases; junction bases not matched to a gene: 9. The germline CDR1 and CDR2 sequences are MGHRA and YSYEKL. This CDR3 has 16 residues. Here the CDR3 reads CASSQARGQVINEQFF. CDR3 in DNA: TGCGCCAGCAGCCAAGCGCGGGGACAGGTAATTAATGAGCAGTTCTTC.

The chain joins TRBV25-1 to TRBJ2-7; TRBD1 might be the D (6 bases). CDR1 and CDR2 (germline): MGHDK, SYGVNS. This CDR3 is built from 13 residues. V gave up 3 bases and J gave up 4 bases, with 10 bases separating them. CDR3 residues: CASSETGQYEQYF. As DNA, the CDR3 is TGTGCCAGCAGTGAGACTGGACAGTACGAGCAGTACTTC.

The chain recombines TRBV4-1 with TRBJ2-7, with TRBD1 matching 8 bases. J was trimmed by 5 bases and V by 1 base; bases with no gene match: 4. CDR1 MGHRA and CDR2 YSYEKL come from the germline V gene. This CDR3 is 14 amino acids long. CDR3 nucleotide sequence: TGCGCCAGCAGCCAAGCCGACAGGGGCCACGAGCAGTACGTC. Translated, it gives CASSQADRGHEQYV.

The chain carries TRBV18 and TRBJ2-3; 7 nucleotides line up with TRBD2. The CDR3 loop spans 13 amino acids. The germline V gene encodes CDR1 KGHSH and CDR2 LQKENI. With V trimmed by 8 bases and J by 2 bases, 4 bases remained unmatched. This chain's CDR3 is CASNSGVTDTQYF. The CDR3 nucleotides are TGTGCCAGCAACAGCGGGGTCACAGATACGCAGTATTTT.

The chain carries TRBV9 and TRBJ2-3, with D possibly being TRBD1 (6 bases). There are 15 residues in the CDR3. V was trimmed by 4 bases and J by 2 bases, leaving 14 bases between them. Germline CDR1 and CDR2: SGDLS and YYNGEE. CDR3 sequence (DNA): TGTGCCAGCAGCAATGGACAGATGAACACAGATACGCAGTATTTT. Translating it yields CASSNGQMNTDTQYF.

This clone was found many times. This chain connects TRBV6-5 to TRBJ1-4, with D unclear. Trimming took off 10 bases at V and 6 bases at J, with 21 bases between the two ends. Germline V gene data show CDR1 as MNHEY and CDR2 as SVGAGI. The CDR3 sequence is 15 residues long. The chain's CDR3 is CATSEGSAGDEKLFF. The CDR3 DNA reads TGTGCCACCTCCGAAGGATCCGCCGGAGATGAAAAACTGTTTTTT.

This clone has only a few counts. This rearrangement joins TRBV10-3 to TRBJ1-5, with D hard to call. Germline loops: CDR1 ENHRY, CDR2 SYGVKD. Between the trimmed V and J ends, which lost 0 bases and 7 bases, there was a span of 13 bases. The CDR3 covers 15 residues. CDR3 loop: CAISESVWGVQPQHF. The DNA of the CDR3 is TGTGCCATCAGTGAGTCAGTTTGGGGAGTACAGCCCCAGCATTTT.

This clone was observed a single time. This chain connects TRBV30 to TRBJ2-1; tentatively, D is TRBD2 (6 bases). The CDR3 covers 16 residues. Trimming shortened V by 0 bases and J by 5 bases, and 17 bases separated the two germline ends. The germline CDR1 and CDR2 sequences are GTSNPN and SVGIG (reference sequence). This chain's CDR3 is CAWSVPGLTIDNEQFF. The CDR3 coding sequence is TGTGCCTGGAGTGTACCCGGACTAACTATCGACAATGAGCAGTTCTTC.

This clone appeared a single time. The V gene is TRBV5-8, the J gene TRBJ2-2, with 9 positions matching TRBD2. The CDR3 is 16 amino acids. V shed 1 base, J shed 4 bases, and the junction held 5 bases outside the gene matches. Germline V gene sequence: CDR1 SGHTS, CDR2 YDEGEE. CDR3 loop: CASSLTLAGPTGELFF. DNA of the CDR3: TGTGCCAGCAGCTTGACTCTAGCGGGACCCACCGGGGAGCTGTTTTTT. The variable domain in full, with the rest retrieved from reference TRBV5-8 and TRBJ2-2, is EAGVTQSPTHLIKTRGQQATLRCSPISGHTSVYWYQQALGLGLQFLLWYDEGEERNRGNFPPRFSGRQFPNYSSELNVNALELEDSALYLCASSLTLAGPTGELFFGEGSRLTVL.

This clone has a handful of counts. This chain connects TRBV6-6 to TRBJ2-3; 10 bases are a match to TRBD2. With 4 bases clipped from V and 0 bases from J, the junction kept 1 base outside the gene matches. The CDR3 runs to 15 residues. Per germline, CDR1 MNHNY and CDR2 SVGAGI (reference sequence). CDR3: CASSSTSGSTDTQYF. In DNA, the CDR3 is TGTGCCAGCAGTTCGACTAGCGGGAGCACAGATACGCAGTATTTT.

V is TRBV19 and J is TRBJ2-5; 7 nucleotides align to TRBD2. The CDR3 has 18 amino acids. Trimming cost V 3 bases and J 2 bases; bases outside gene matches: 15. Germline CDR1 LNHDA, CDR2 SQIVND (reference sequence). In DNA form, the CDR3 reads TGTGCCAGTAGTATGGGCCTTTGGAGTAGGCGGGAGCAAGAGACCCAGTACTTC. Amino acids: CASSMGLWSRREQETQYF. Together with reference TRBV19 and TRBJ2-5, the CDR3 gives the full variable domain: DGGITQSPKYLFRKEGQNVTLSCEQNLNHDAMYWYRQDPGQGLRLIYYSQIVNDFQKGDIAEGYSVSREKKESFPLTVTSAQKNPTAFYLCASSMGLWSRREQETQYFGPGTRLLVL.

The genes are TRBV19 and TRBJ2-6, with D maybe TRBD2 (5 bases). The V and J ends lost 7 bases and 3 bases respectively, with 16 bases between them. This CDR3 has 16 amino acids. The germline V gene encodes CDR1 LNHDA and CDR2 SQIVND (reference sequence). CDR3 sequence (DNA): TGTGCCAGTACCCCCACCGCGGGCGGTGGGGCCAACGTCCTGACTTTC. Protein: CASTPTAGGGANVLTF.

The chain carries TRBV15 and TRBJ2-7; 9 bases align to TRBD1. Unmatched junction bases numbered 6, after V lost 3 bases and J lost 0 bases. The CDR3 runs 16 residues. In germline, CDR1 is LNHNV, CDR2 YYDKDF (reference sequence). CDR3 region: CATSRKGQGRSYEQYV. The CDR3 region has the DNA TGTGCCACCAGCAGGAAGGGACAGGGACGCTCCTACGAGCAGTACGTC.

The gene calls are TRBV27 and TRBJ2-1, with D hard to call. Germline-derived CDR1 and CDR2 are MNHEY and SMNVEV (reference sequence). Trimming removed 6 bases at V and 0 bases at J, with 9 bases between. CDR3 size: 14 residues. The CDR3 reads CASRQLSSYNEQFF. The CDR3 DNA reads TGTGCCAGCAGACAGCTGAGCTCCTACAATGAGCAGTTCTTC.

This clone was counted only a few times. The CDR3 DNA follows: TGTGCCAGCATCTGGAACACTGAAGCTTTCTTT. It encodes CASIWNTEAFF. The chain employs TRBV28 and TRBJ1-1; no reliable D call. V shed 7 bases and J shed 1 base, with 4 bases lying between them. The CDR3 is 11 amino acids. Germline lookup yields CDR1 MDHEN and CDR2 SYDVKM.

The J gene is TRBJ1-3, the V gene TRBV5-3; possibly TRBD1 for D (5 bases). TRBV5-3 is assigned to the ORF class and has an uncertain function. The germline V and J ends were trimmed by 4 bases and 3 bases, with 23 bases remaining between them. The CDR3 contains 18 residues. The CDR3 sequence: CARSHKSTRQLFGNTIYF. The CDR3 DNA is TGTGCCAGAAGCCACAAAAGCACTCGACAGCTTTTTGGAAACACCATATATTTT.

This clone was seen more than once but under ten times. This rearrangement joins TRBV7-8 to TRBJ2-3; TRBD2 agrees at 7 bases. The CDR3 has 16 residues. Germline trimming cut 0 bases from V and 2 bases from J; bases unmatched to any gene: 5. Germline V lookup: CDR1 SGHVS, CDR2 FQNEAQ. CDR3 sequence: CASSLAPSGNTDTQYF. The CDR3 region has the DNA TGTGCCAGCAGCTTAGCTCCTAGCGGAAACACAGATACGCAGTATTTT.

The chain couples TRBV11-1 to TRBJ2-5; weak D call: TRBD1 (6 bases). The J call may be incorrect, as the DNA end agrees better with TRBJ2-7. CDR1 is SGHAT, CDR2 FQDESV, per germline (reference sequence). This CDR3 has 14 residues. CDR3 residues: CASSQRGGSYEQYF. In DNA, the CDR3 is TGTGCCAGCAGCCAAAGAGGGGGCTCCTACGAGCAGTACTTC.

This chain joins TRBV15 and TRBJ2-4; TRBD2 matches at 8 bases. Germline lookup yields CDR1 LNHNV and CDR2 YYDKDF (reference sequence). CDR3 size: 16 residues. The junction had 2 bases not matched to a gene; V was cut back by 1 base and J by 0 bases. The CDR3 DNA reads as TGTGCCACCAGCAGAGCGGGAGGGATAGCCAAAAACATTCAGTACTTC. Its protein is CATSRAGGIAKNIQYF. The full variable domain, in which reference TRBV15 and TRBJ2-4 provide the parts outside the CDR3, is DAMVIQNPRYQVTQFGKPVTLSCSQTLNHNVMYWYQQKSSQAPKLLFHYYDKDFNNEADTPDNFQSRRPNTSFCFLDIRSPGLGDTAMYLCATSRAGGIAKNIQYFGAGTRLSVL.

In DNA, the CDR3 is TGTGCCAGCTCACGGGACACGGTAAATGAGCAGTTCTTC. It yields the protein CASSRDTVNEQFF. The chain carries TRBV18 and TRBJ2-1; tentatively, D is TRBD1 (6 bases). The CDR3 loop spans 13 amino acids. Germline-derived CDR1 and CDR2 are KGHSH and LQKENI. V lost 4 bases and J lost 7, with 11 bases in between.